This TCR beta chain emerged from a study of shared clonotypes between healthy human individuals. Germline V gene sequence: CDR1 SGDLS, CDR2 YYNGEE. V dropped 4 bases and J dropped 5 bases, with 15 bases sitting between them. The CDR3 totals 14 residues. Comments on this clone: Its antigen is unknown.

Study-level points and caveats: Larger estimated richness was generally seen in naive subsets than in memory subsets.

Libraries were prepared by immunoSEQ multiplex PCR; TCRdb keeps only in-frame clonotypes and omits some of them. The sample lists over a million clones, approximately 80% occurring once. The chain carries TRBV9 and TRBJ2-5; D gene ambiguous. The specimen sequenced was memory CD4+ T cells from PBMCs. Subset defined: CD45RA-negative fraction. This TCR derives from a man aged 18 to 35 in good health. Some clones in this sample may be carry-over from other donors' samples. CDR3 bases: TGTGCCAGCAGCCACCCTTTGCGGATGGAGACCCAGTACTTC. The encoded protein is CASSHPLRMETQYF.